These 8 T cell receptor beta chains were sequenced from one sample in a study of spatial heterogeneity in lung cancer (dated by TCRdb to the late 2010s). What this sample's time point label stands for: sample taken at primary tumor resection. Library prep was done by 5' RACE. Instrument on record: NextSeq 500. TCRdb itself trimmed the public reads at Q25 with fastp, ran MiXCR and retained productive beta chains. Each entry is one CDR3 protein sequence, shown with its most common DNA and genes. Within this sample are 24,000 or so distinct CDR3 sequences, with about 3% of them counted one time only. About 28% of the sample comes from the top ten. The sequenced sample was PBMCs, obtained at surgery. The receptors here all came from a female donor with early-stage non-small cell lung cancer.

This clonotype was picked up many times. The CDR3 region has the DNA TGTGCCAGCAGCCAGCCTTCCGAATCCTATGGCTACACCTTC. This sequence encodes CASSQPSESYGYTF. The gene calls are TRBV16 and TRBJ1-2, with D hard to call. The CDR3 covers 14 residues. V dropped 3 bases and J dropped 4 bases, with 12 bases sitting between them. Germline V gene data show CDR1 as KGHSY and CDR2 as FQNENV.

The chain links TRBV20-1 to TRBJ2-3; maybe TRBD2 (6 bases). CDR1 and CDR2 from the germline V gene are DFQATT and SNEGSKA (reference sequence). CDR3 length: 13 amino acids. The V end lost 6 bases, the J end lost 0 bases, and 10 bases lay between the germline ends. In nucleotides, the CDR3 is TGCAGTGCCCGGCTAGCGAGCACAGATACGCAGTATTTT. Encoded protein: CSARLASTDTQYF.

This clonotype was seen at least ten times. V usage is TRBV5-1 and J usage is TRBJ2-7, with no clear D. Germline V CDR1 and CDR2: SGHRS, YFSETQ. The CDR3 contains 12 residues. Trimming shortened V by 2 bases and J by 2 bases, and 5 bases separated the two germline ends. The CDR3 region is CASSFVPYEQYF. The DNA of the CDR3 is TGCGCCAGCAGCTTCGTACCCTACGAGCAGTACTTC.

This clonotype was found many times. This chain uses TRBV9 with TRBJ2-5; D gene unclear. This CDR3 has 14 residues. V lost 0 bases to trimming and J lost 1 base, with 7 bases between them. Germline V gene lookup returns CDR1 SGDLS and CDR2 YYNGEE. The CDR3: CASSVGATQETQYF. DNA for the CDR3: TGTGCCAGCAGCGTAGGAGCTACCCAAGAGACCCAGTACTTC.

This clonotype was counted at least ten times. The V gene is TRBV21-1, the J gene TRBJ1-1. TRBV21-1 is tagged as a pseudogene. This CDR3 contains 14 residues. CDR3 protein: CASKSNSVNTEAFF. CDR3 in DNA: TGTGCCAGCAAAAGTAACAGCGTAAACACTGAAGCTTTCTTT.

This clonotype was seen at least ten times. The rearrangement uses TRBV18 and TRBJ2-1; perhaps TRBD2 as D (6 bases). The CDR3 loop spans 13 amino acids. V lost 3 bases, J lost 10 bases, and 13 bases lay in between. Germline V gene data show CDR1 as KGHSH and CDR2 as LQKENI. CDR3 amino acids: CASSPGGPPEQFF. CDR3 in DNA: TGTGCCAGCTCACCGGGAGGCCCCCCCGAGCAGTTCTTC.

This clonotype was recorded at least ten times. The V and J genes are TRBV29-1 and TRBJ1-2; D is perhaps TRBD1 (5 bases). V was pared by 1 base and J by 6 bases, with 15 bases between. Germline CDR1 and CDR2: SQVTM and ANQGSEA. The CDR3 is made up of 14 amino acids. DNA of the CDR3: TGCAGCGTTGAAGCTGAAGGGGAGGCGGATGGCTACACCTTC. It codes for CSVEAEGEADGYTF.

The chain links TRBV5-1 to TRBJ2-7; 12 positions match TRBD2. This CDR3 comprises 16 residues. Germline CDR1 SGHRS, CDR2 YFSETQ. J was trimmed by 7 bases and V by 0 bases; bases with no gene match: 8. The CDR3 is CASSLALAGGPSEQYF. The CDR3 DNA follows: TGCGCCAGCAGCTTGGCCCTAGCGGGAGGGCCGTCAGAGCAGTACTTC.